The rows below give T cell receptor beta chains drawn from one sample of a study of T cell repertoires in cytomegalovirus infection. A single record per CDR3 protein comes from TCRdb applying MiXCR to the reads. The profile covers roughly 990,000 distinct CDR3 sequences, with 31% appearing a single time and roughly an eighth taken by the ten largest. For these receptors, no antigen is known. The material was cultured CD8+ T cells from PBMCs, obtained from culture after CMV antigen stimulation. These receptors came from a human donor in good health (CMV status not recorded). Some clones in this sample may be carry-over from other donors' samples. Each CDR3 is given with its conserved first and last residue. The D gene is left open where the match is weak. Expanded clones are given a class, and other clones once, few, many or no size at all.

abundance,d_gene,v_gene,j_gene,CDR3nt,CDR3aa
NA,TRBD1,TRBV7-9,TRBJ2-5,TGTGCCAGCAGCTTAGAGACAGGGTATCTTCAAGAGACCCAGTACTTC,CASSLETGYLQETQYF
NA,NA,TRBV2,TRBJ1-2,TGTGCCAGCAGGGGGGTAGGTGGCTACACCTTC,CASRGVGGYTF
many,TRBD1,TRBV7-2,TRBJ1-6,TGTGCCAGCAGCTTACAGGGACAGGTACTCATAGGAGATTCACCCCTCCACTTT,CASSLQGQVLIGDSPLHF
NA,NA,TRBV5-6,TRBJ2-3,TGTGCCAGCAGCTTGGAGGGGTATGGCACAGATACGCAGTATTTT,CASSLEGYGTDTQYF
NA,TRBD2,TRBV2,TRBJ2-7,TGTGCCAGCAGTGAATCGCTAGCGGGGATAGCATACGAGCAGTACTTC,CASSESLAGIAYEQYF
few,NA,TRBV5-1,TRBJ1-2,TGCGCCAGCAACGGGGGAGGGAGCTACACCTTC,CASNGGGSYTF
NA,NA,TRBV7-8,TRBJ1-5,TGTGCCAGCAGCTTAGGTCAGGGAGCTGGGCCCCAGCATTTT,CASSLGQGAGPQHF
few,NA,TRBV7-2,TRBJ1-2,TGTGCCAGCAGCCCTTGGGAGGGCTTCAACTATGGCTACACCTTC,CASSPWEGFNYGYTF
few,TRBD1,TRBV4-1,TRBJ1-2,TGCGCCAGCAGCCAAGTTATGGACAGGGGCGTCTTGTCCTATGGCTACACCTTC,CASSQVMDRGVLSYGYTF
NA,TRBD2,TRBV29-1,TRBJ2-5,TGCAGCGTTGGCCTGGCGGGGGGGCTAGGGGAGACCCAGTACTTC,CSVGLAGGLGETQYF
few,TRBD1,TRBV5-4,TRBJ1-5,TGTGCCTGGGGGACAGGGGTTCAGCCCCAGCATTTT,CAWGTGVQPQHF
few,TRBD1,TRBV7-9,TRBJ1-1,TGTGCCAGCAGCGGGGACAGGGGGTCTCGGACTGAAGCTTTCTTT,CASSGDRGSRTEAFF
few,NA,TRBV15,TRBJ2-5,TGTGCCACCAGCAGAGTCTTTATGTACGGGGAGGAGACCCAGTACTTC,CATSRVFMYGEETQYF
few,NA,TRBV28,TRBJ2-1,TGTGCCAGCAGCCCCCCAAGGGGGGCCTACAATGAGCAGTTCTTC,CASSPPRGAYNEQFF
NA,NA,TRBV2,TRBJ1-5,TGTGCCAGCGGAGGGACGGATTATCAGCCCCAGCATTTT,CASGGTDYQPQHF
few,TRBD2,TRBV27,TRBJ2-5,TGTGCCAGCAGCCCCCTGGCGGGGGTCCAAGAGACCCAGTACTTC,CASSPLAGVQETQYF
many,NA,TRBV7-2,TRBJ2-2,TGTGCCAGCAGCGCACCTGCCGGGGAGCTGTTTTTT,CASSAPAGELFF
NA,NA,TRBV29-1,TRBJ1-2,TGCAGCGCGCCAGTCGGGCGGGGCTACACCTTC,CSAPVGRGYTF
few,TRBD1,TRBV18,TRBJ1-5,TGTGCCAGCTCACCCGACCACCGGGACAGAGGCAATCAGCCCCAGCATTTT,CASSPDHRDRGNQPQHF
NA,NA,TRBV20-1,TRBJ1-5,TGCAGTGCTAGATTAAGTCCTGGACGTCAGCCCCAGCATTTT,CSARLSPGRQPQHF
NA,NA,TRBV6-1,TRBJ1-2,TGTGCCAGCACCAGCGGACAGTCCAAATGGGTTAACGGCTACACCTTC,CASTSGQSKWVNGYTF
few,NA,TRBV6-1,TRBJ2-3,TGTGCCAGCCCGGGCCCCGGGGCAGATACGCAGTATTTT,CASPGPGADTQYF
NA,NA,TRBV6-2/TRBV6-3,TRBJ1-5,TGTGCCAGCAGTTATTCGACAGGTGAGGATCAGCCCCAGCATTTT,CASSYSTGEDQPQHF
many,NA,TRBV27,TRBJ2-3,TGTGCCAGCAGTTATGGCGCCGGAGTAGATACGCAGTATTTT,CASSYGAGVDTQYF
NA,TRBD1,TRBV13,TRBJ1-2,TGTGCCAGCACCGAAACAGGGGGGGGCTATGGCTACACCTTT,CASTETGGGYGYTF
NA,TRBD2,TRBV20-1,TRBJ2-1,TGCAGTGCTAGAGCCGAACTAGCGGGACCTGGGGATGAGCAGTTCTTC,CSARAELAGPGDEQFF
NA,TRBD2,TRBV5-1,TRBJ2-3,TGCGCCAGCAGCCCCGGACTAGGTAGCACAGATACGCAGTATTTT,CASSPGLGSTDTQYF